Listed here is a single T cell receptor beta chain. The data originate from a study of blood T cell repertoires in COVID-19. At the level of the study: Sources were T cells, B-cell-depleted T cells, or PBMCs; the material itself was cDNA or gDNA.

Germline V gives CDR1 SGHDN, CDR2 FVKESK. V dropped 3 bases and J dropped 14 bases, with 14 bases sitting between them. The CDR3 has 13 residues. In the source study's methods: Amplified reference gene primers provided the basis for estimating nucleated cell counts. Here immunoSEQ multiplex PCR was the method, and the copy in TCRdb shows in-frame clones only, minus some. The V and J calls and clone size were taken over from that table, and D and trimming were inferred from the DNA. This table has over 120,000 clones, roughly 90% appearing once. The TCR originated in a woman between 45 and 60 years old with acute or convalescent COVID-19. The sample was peripheral blood. The V gene is TRBV14, the J gene TRBJ1-6; possibly TRBD1 for D (5 bases). The CDR3 region is CASSQEQGTTLHF. CDR3 nucleotides: TGTGCCAGCAGCCAGGAGCAGGGTACAACCCTCCACTTT.